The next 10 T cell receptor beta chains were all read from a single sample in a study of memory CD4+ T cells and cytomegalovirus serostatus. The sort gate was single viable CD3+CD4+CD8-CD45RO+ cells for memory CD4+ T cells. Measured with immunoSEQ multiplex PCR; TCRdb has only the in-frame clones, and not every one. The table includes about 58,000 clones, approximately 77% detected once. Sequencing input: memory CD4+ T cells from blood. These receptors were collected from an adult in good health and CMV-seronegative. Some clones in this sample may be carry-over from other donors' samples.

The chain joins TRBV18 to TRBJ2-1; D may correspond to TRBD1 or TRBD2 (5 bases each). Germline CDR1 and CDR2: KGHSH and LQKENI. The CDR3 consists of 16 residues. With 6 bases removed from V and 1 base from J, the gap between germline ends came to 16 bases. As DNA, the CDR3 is TGTGCCAGCTCCCTACTCCCCGGGGCTTCCTACAATGAGCAGTTCTTC. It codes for CASSLLPGASYNEQFF.

Here the CDR3 DNA reads TGCGCCAGCAGCCTAGGGACTAGCGGGGCGAACACCGGGGAGCTGTTTTTT. It translates to CASSLGTSGANTGELFF. The chain recombines TRBV5-1 with TRBJ2-2; 13 nucleotides agree with TRBD2. With V trimmed by 4 bases and J by 0 bases, 3 bases remained unmatched. The CDR3 sequence is 17 residues long. CDR1 is SGHRS, CDR2 YFSETQ, per germline.

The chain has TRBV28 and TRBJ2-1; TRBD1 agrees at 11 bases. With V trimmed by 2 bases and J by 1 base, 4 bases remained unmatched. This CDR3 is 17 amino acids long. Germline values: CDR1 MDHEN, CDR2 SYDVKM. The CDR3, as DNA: TGTGCCAGCAGTTTAGGACAGGGGGCGAGGTCCTACAATGAGCAGTTCTTC. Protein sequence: CASSLGQGARSYNEQFF.

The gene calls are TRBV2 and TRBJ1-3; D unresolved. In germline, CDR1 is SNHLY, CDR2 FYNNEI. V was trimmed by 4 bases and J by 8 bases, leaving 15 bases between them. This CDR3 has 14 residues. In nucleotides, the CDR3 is TGTGCCAGCAGTGCCCCGAGTAAGGTGGACACCATATATTTT. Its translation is CASSAPSKVDTIYF.

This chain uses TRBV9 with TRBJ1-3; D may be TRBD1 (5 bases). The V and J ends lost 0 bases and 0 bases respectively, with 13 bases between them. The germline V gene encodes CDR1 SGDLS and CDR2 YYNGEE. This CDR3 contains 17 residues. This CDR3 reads CASSVVDRLSSGNTIYF. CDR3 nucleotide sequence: TGTGCCAGCAGCGTAGTCGACAGACTTAGCTCTGGAAACACCATATATTTT.

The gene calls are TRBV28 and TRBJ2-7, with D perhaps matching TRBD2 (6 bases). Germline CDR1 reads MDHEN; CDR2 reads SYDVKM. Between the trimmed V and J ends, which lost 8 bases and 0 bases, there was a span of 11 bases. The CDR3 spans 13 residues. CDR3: CASGPGSSYEQYF. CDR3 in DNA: TGTGCCAGCGGACCCGGGAGCTCCTACGAGCAGTACTTC.

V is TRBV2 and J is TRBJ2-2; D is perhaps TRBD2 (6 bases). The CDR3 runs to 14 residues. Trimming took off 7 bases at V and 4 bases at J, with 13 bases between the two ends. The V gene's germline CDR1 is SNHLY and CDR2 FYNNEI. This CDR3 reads CASTGGPFTGELFF. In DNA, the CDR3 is TGTGCCAGCACTGGAGGGCCGTTCACCGGGGAGCTGTTTTTT.

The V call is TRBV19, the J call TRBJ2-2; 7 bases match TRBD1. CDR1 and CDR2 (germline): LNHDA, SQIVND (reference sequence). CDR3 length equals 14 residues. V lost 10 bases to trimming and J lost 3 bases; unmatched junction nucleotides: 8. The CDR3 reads CATTRGTDTGELFF. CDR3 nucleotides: TGTGCCACCACCAGGGGGACCGACACCGGGGAGCTGTTTTTT.

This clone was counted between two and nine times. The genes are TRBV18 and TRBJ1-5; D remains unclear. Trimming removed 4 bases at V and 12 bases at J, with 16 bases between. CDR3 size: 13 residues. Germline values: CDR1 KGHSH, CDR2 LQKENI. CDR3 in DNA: TGTGCCAGCTCACGGTCGGAGGCCGCCAACCAGCATTTT. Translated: CASSRSEAANQHF.

CDR3 nucleotide sequence: TGTGCCAGCAGTTTATCGTCCGGTCTATACGAGCAGTACTTC. This translates into CASSLSSGLYEQYF. This sequence joins TRBV27 and TRBJ2-7; D call uncertain. With 0 bases removed from V and 4 bases from J, the gap between germline ends came to 10 bases. This CDR3 is 14 amino acids long. Germline V gene lookup returns CDR1 MNHEY and CDR2 SMNVEV (reference sequence).